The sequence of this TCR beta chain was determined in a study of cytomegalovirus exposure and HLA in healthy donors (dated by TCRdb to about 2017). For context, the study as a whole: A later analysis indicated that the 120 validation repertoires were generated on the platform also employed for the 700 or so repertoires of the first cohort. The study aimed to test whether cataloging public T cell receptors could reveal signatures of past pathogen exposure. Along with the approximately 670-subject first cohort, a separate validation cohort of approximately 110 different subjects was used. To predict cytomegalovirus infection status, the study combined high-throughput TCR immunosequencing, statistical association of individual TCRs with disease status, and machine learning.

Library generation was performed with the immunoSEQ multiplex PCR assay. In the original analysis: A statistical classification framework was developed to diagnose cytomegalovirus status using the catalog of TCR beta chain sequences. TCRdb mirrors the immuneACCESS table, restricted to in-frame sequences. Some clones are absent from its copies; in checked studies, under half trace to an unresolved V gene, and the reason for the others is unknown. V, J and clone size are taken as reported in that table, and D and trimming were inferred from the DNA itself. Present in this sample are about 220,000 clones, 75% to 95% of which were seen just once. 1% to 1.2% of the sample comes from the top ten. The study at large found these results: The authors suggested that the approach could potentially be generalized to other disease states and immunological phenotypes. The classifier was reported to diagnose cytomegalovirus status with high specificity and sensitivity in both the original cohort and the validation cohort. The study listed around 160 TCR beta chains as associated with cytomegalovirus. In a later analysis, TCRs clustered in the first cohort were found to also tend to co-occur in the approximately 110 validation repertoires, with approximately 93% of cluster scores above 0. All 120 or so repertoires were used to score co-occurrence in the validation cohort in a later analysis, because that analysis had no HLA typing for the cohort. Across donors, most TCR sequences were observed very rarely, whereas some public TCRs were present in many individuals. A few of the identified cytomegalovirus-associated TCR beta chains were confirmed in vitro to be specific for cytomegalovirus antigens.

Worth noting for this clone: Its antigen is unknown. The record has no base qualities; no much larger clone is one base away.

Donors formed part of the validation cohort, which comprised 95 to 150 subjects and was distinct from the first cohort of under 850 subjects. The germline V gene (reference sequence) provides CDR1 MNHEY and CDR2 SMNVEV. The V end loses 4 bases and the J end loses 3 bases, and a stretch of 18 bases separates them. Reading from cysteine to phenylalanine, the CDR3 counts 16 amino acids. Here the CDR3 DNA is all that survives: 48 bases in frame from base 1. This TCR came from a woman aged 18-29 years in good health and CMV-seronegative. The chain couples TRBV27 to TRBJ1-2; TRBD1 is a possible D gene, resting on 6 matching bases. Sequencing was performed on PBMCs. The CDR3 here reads CASSSRSGGHYYGYTF. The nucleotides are TGTGCCAGCAGTTCCCGCAGCGGGGGGCACTACTATGGCTACACCTTC.